The 27 T cell receptor beta chains listed next were all sequenced from one sample in a study of T cell responses to AZD1222 COVID-19 vaccine. Assay used: immunoSEQ multiplex PCR; TCRdb lists only in-frame clones, some missing. This sample has roughly 180,000 clones, with approximately 90% found just once. The sequencing used peripheral blood, collected 28 days after the second AZD1222 dose. These receptors were taken from an adult who received the AZD1222 COVID-19 vaccine.

The gene calls are TRBV3-1 (or the pseudogene TRBV3-2) and TRBJ2-2; 8 bases are a match to TRBD2. The CDR3 extends over 16 amino acids. The germline gives CDR1 LGHDT, CDR2 YNNKEL (reference sequence). The ends lost 1 base at V and 5 bases at J; junction bases unmatched: 6. The CDR3 spells CASSQGIAGRTGELFF. CDR3 nucleotide sequence: TGTGCCAGCAGCCAAGGGATAGCGGGGAGGACCGGGGAGCTGTTTTTT.

V is TRBV28 and J is TRBJ1-5; D possibly corresponds to TRBD1 (5 bases). The CDR3 runs 15 residues. Germline V CDR1 and CDR2: MDHEN, SYDVKM. The V gene lost 2 bases and the J gene lost 4 bases, with 12 bases spanning the gap. The CDR3 region has the DNA TGTGCCAGCAGTTTAATCGGCAGGGATAATCAGCCCCAGCATTTT. Translating gives CASSLIGRDNQPQHF.

The V gene is TRBV2, the J gene TRBJ2-3; D unresolved. V lost 8 bases and J lost 1, with 7 bases in between. The CDR3 spans 12 residues. Per the germline V gene, CDR1 is SNHLY and CDR2 is FYNNEI. The CDR3, as DNA: TGTGCCAGCGGGTGGGGCACAGATACGCAGTATTTT. Residues: CASGWGTDTQYF.

The V call is TRBV29-1, the J call TRBJ2-3; D is ambiguous. CDR3 length equals 14 residues. V lost 6 bases to trimming and J lost 2 bases, with 15 bases between them. Germline-derived CDR1 and CDR2 are SQVTM and ANQGSEA. The CDR3 DNA reads as TGCAGCGTGGGTCCGACGGGCCCCACAGATACGCAGTATTTT. It codes for CSVGPTGPTDTQYF.

V and J are TRBV6-5 and TRBJ2-2; 8 bases align to TRBD2. The CDR3 runs to 14 residues. Per germline, CDR1 MNHEY and CDR2 SVGAGI. The V and J ends lost 6 bases and 3 bases, in that order; junction bases with no gene match: 3. This CDR3 reads CASSGGADTGELFF. CDR3 DNA sequence: TGTGCCAGCAGCGGGGGGGCCGACACCGGGGAGCTGTTTTTT.

The rearrangement joins TRBV7-2 to TRBJ2-7; D is uncertain. This CDR3 region has 12 residues. Trimming left V 5 bases short and J 0 bases short, with 5 bases between. The germline gives CDR1 SGHTA, CDR2 FQGNSA. CDR3 in amino acids: CASSASSYEQYF. For the CDR3, the DNA is TGTGCCAGCAGCGCTAGCTCCTACGAGCAGTACTTC.

The chain is built from TRBV5-1 and TRBJ1-6; D not certain. The germline V gene has CDR1 SGHRS and CDR2 YFSETQ. V gave up 0 bases and J gave up 7 bases, with 11 bases separating them. CDR3 size: 15 residues. CDR3 nucleotides: TGCGCCAGCAGCTTGGAAGGGCTGGGGAATTCACCCCTCCACTTT. Amino acid sequence: CASSLEGLGNSPLHF. The entire variable domain, with the rest obtained from reference TRBV5-1 and TRBJ1-6, is as follows: KAGVTQTPRYLIKTRGQQVTLSCSPISGHRSVSWYQQTPGQGLQFLFEYFSETQRNKGNFPGRFSGRQFSNSRSEMNVSTLELGDSALYLCASSLEGLGNSPLHFGNGTRLTVT.

The V and J genes are TRBV19 and TRBJ2-7, with a possible D match to TRBD2 (7 bases). Germline V CDR1 and CDR2: LNHDA, SQIVND (reference sequence). The CDR3 is made up of 17 amino acids. Trimming pared 1 base from V and 1 base from J, leaving 17 bases between. The CDR3 bases are TGTGCCAGTAGTATAGGGATCGGACAGCGGGGTTCCTACGAGCAGTACTTC. It specifies CASSIGIGQRGSYEQYF.

This clone appeared a single time. The chain joins TRBV5-8 to TRBJ2-7, with no clear D. V shed 6 bases and J shed 0 bases, with 19 bases lying between them. Germline CDR1 reads SGHTS; CDR2 reads YDEGEE. The CDR3 runs 16 residues. The CDR3 loop is CASTPSYGQSSYEQYF. The CDR3, as DNA: TGTGCCAGCACCCCGTCATATGGCCAGAGCTCCTACGAGCAGTACTTC.

J is TRBJ1-2 and V is TRBV6-5; 7 bases match TRBD1. This CDR3 comprises 14 residues. Trimming took 4 bases from V and 0 from J; bases not matched to a gene: 2. The germline V gene encodes CDR1 MNHEY and CDR2 SVGAGI. Here the CDR3 DNA reads TGTGCCAGCAGTTCCGGGACAGCTAACTATGGCTACACCTTC. Encoded protein: CASSSGTANYGYTF.

J is TRBJ2-1 and V is TRBV18; 7 bases map to TRBD2. Trimming removed 3 bases from V and 0 bases from J; junction bases left unmatched: 8. This CDR3 spans 17 amino acids. The germline V gene has CDR1 KGHSH and CDR2 LQKENI. The CDR3, as DNA: TGTGCCAGCTCACCTAAACTAGCGACGAGCTCCTACAATGAGCAGTTCTTC. Translated: CASSPKLATSSYNEQFF.

V usage is TRBV5-1 and J usage is TRBJ2-7, with TRBD1 matching over 9 bases. Germline V gene sequence: CDR1 SGHRS, CDR2 YFSETQ. CDR3 size: 14 residues. The trim removed 4 bases at V and 5 bases at J, leaving 7 bases unmatched. The CDR3 sequence: CASSGGQGGNEQYF. For the CDR3, the DNA is TGCGCCAGCAGCGGGGGACAGGGCGGGAACGAGCAGTACTTC.

The V gene is TRBV7-8, the J gene TRBJ1-1; tentative D call: TRBD1 (5 bases). Germline V gene lookup returns CDR1 SGHVS and CDR2 FQNEAQ. Trimming shortened V by 5 bases and J by 1 base, and 11 bases separated the two germline ends. The CDR3 is 14 residues long. The CDR3 reads CASSPGGRNTEAFF. In DNA form, the CDR3 reads TGTGCCAGCAGCCCGGGGGGACGGAACACTGAAGCTTTCTTT.

V gene TRBV7-2 combines with J gene TRBJ2-3; 9 bases are shared with TRBD2. The V gene end was trimmed by 1 base and the J gene end by 4 bases; junction bases not matched to a gene: 6. This CDR3 is built from 16 residues. Per germline, CDR1 SGHTA and CDR2 FQGNSA. DNA for the CDR3: TGTGCCAGCAGCTTAGTGGCCGGCGGGAGGGCAGATACGCAGTATTTT. This translates into CASSLVAGGRADTQYF.

The chain links TRBV2 to TRBJ2-5, with 8 bases lining up with TRBD2. This CDR3 is built from 12 residues. V lost 7 bases, J lost 2 bases, and 0 bases stayed unmatched. CDR1 and CDR2 (germline): SNHLY, FYNNEI. The CDR3 DNA is TGTGCCAGCAAGCGGGGGCAAGAGACCCAGTACTTC. Amino acids: CASKRGQETQYF.

The chain is built from TRBV5-6 and TRBJ1-3, with 7 nucleotides matching TRBD1. The CDR3 is 19 amino acids. Germline V gene sequence: CDR1 SGHDT, CDR2 YYEEEE. Trimming at V came to 3 bases and at J to 0 bases, leaving 15 bases not matched to a gene. The CDR3 here is CASSSSRDSFLHSGNTIYF. The CDR3 DNA sequence: TGTGCCAGCAGCTCCTCCCGGGACAGCTTTCTACACTCTGGAAACACCATATATTTT.

J is TRBJ2-1 and V is TRBV24-1, with a tentative D call TRBD2 (5 bases). Germline V gene sequence: CDR1 KGHDR, CDR2 SFDVKD. This CDR3 spans 14 amino acids. V lost 6 bases and J lost 2, with 10 bases in between. CDR3 bases: TGTGCCACCAGTCCCGCGCGGGCCTACAATGAGCAGTTCTTC. Translation gives CATSPARAYNEQFF.

V and J are TRBV12-3 or TRBV12-4 and TRBJ1-2; 9 nucleotides align to TRBD1. V gave up 5 bases and J gave up 4 bases; unmatched junction bases: 2. CDR3 length equals 13 residues. CDR3 residues: CASSRGQGYGYTF. The CDR3 coding sequence is TGTGCCAGCAGTCGGGGACAGGGCTATGGCTACACCTTC.

The rearrangement links TRBV24-1 to TRBJ1-2; 8 nucleotides match TRBD1. CDR3 length: 15 amino acids. Trimming removed 4 bases from V and 4 bases from J; junction bases left unmatched: 7. The V gene's germline CDR1 is KGHDR and CDR2 SFDVKD. DNA of the CDR3: TGTGCCACCAGTGACCCCGGACAGGGACTCTATGGCTACACCTTC. This codes for CATSDPGQGLYGYTF.

This chain joins TRBV6-2 or TRBV6-3 and TRBJ2-4, with D perhaps matching TRBD1 or TRBD2 (5 bases each). V lost 6 bases, J lost 9 bases, and 18 bases lay in between. The CDR3 totals 14 residues. Germline V gene lookup returns CDR1 MNHEY and CDR2 SVGEGT. The CDR3 DNA sequence: TGTGCCAGCAGCCACGGTATGGGGGTATTCATTCAGTACTTC. This gives the protein CASSHGMGVFIQYF.

The chain joins TRBV7-2 to TRBJ1-4; D unresolved. CDR1 SGHTA and CDR2 FQGNSA come from the germline V gene. V shed 2 bases and J shed 4 bases, with 17 bases lying between them. This CDR3 has 17 amino acids. CDR3 sequence reads: CASSLLGTSALNEKLFF. CDR3 bases: TGTGCCAGCAGCTTACTGGGAACCTCCGCTCTTAATGAAAAACTGTTTTTT. Using reference TRBV7-2 and TRBJ1-4 for the parts outside the CDR3, the full variable domain is GAGVSQSPSNKVTEKGKDVELRCDPISGHTALYWYRQSLGQGLEFLIYFQGNSAPDKSGLPSDRFSAERTGGSVSTLTIQRTQQEDSAVYLCASSLLGTSALNEKLFFGSGTQLSVL.

This clone was found once. This chain links TRBV4-3 with TRBJ1-1; TRBD1 matches 8 bases. This CDR3 is built from 16 residues. Trimming took 1 base from V and 0 from J; bases not matched to a gene: 4. Germline V gene sequence: CDR1 LGHNA, CDR2 YSLEER. The CDR3 spells CASSQGDRIMNTEAFF. The CDR3 bases are TGCGCCAGCAGCCAAGGGGACAGGATCATGAACACTGAAGCTTTCTTT.

V and J are TRBV5-6 and TRBJ1-2; 8 positions agree with TRBD1. The junction had 4 bases not matched to a gene; V was cut back by 0 bases and J by 6 bases. CDR1 SGHDT and CDR2 YYEEEE come from the germline V gene. The CDR3 runs 14 residues. CDR3 sequence (DNA): TGTGCCAGCAGCTTGGAAGCAGGGGGCCATGGCTACACCTTC. Translation: CASSLEAGGHGYTF.

Remarks on this clone: The same CDR3 arises from other DNA sequences in this sample as well. The J gene is TRBJ2-1, the V gene TRBV11-2; 11 bases align to TRBD1. The CDR3 length is 16 residues. Looked up from germline, CDR1 is SGHAT and CDR2 is FQNNGV. The V segment lost 4 bases and the J segment 0 bases; nucleotides outside the gene matches: 2. The CDR3 sequence: CASSWTGGSSYNEQFF. DNA for the CDR3: TGTGCCAGCAGCTGGACAGGGGGCAGCTCCTACAATGAGCAGTTCTTC.

This sequence joins TRBV28 and TRBJ1-1; possibly TRBD1 for D (5 bases). V gave up 6 bases and J gave up 1 base, with 12 bases separating them. The germline V gene encodes CDR1 MDHEN and CDR2 SYDVKM. This CDR3 is 14 amino acids long. The CDR3 bases are TGTGCCAGCAGCCGGGACGGCAGGAACACTGAAGCTTTCTTT. This codes for CASSRDGRNTEAFF.

This rearrangement joins TRBV28 to TRBJ2-2, with 9 positions matching TRBD2. The V and J ends lost 10 bases and 6 bases, in that order; junction bases with no gene match: 6. The CDR3 is 13 amino acids. Germline values: CDR1 MDHEN, CDR2 SYDVKM. CDR3 sequence: CATGTSFAGELFF. The CDR3, as DNA: TGTGCCACCGGGACTAGCTTCGCCGGGGAGCTGTTTTTT.

This chain connects TRBV4-1 to TRBJ2-7; 11 bases align to TRBD2. Germline CDR1 is MGHRA and CDR2 is YSYEKL. The CDR3 runs to 19 residues. Germline trimming cut 0 bases from V and 4 bases from J; bases unmatched to any gene: 14. DNA for the CDR3: TGCGCCAGCAGCCAAGATTGGAGCCCCGCCCTAGCGGGAGGATACGAGCAGTACTTC. It translates to CASSQDWSPALAGGYEQYF.